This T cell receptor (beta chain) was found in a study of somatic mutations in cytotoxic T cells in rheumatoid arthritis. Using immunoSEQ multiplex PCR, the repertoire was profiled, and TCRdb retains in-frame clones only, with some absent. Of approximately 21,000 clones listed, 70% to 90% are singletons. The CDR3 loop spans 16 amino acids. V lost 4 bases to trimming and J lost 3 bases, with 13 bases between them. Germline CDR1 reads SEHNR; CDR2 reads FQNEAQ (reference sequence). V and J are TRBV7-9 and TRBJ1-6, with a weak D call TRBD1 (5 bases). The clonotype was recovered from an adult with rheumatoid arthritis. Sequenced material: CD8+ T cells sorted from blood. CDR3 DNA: TGTGCCAGCAGCTCGCCGGGACCTGGCTATAATTCACCCCTCCACTTT. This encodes CASSSPGPGYNSPLHF.